This T cell receptor beta chain was captured by sequencing in a study of shared clonotypes between healthy human individuals (dated by TCRdb to the early 2020s). For the study in its entirety: The cohort included a few men and a couple of women between 18 and 49 years of age. For each donor, CD4 naive and CD4 memory were each given three plates, CD8 naive was given two plates, and CD8 memory was given one plate. The study deeply sequenced blood TCR repertoires of five healthy adults to estimate repertoire size and the extent of clonotype sharing between individuals. Libraries were prepared and TCR repertoires were sequenced by different laboratories using diverse techniques, in order to increase sequencing depth and limit assay-specific biases. Leukapheresis yielded between about 0.85 and 9 billion PBMCs per donor. Study-level results and caveats: Pairwise subsampling led to the expectation that sequencing depth would affect the degree of clonotype sharing among donors. About 4.5% of naive CD4, around 4% of naive CD8, about 2.4% of memory CD4, and approximately 0.4% of memory CD8 clonotypes were shared across several donors. Sampling was limited to blood, and TCR repertoires in tissue likely differ from TCR repertoires in blood. Compared with non-shared clonotypes, the clonotypes found in all four sorted-subset donors had higher generation probabilities. The small number of donors limited the genetic and exposure-history diversity represented. Naive subsets generally had larger estimated clonotype richness than memory subsets did. Rarefaction of sorted-subset datasets indicated incomplete sequencing despite the large sequencing depth.

Reading the germline V gene gives CDR1 MNHNS and CDR2 SASEGT. Trimming accounts for 0 bases at V and 6 bases at J, while the number of junction bases matched to no gene is 23. Reading from cysteine to phenylalanine, the CDR3 counts 21 amino acids. Only the CDR3 region is kept as DNA, spanning 63 bases read in frame from base 1. Using the deep immunoSEQ assay, multiplex PCR amplified TCR CDR3 regions from genomic DNA. Extracted genomic DNA from each cell subset was spread evenly across all wells of several immunoSEQ 96-well plates, with each plate serving as a replicate. For sorted subsets, approximately 200 ng of genomic DNA, equivalent to around 30,000 T cell genomes, went into each replicate PCR. The purified libraries were quantified using a Qubit 3.0 fluorometer, sized with a Bioanalyzer 2100, and then quantified again using the KAPA Library Quantification kit. A separate single-read 150-cycle Illumina NextSeq 550 flow cell was used to sequence each immunoSEQ 96-well plate. Under the source paper's analysis protocol: Because the immunoSEQ output held only junctional sequences and lacked quality scores, the filtering could not match the filtering applied to full-length reads. Sequences were annotated with PyIR, a Python wrapper for IgBLAST v1.9, and V/J genes and CDR3 were assigned using IMGT germline references. Reads were removed for weak V/J assignments (E-value above 1e-6), missing CDR3, stop codons, out-of-frame junctions, or ambiguous translated residues. V3J clonotypes were defined as sequences sharing the same inferred V gene, J gene, and CDR3 amino acid sequence. Percentage overlap between repertoires was computed as shared unique clonotypes divided by the size of the smaller repertoire. Richness of each repertoire was evaluated using RTK rarefaction, the Chao1 estimator, and Recon v2.1 estimates of unobserved clonotypes. OLGA was used to compute generation probabilities for all TCRbeta clonotypes that the gDNA method yielded from a handful of donors. Sourced from immuneACCESS, this table was stored by TCRdb with only in-frame sequences that have V and J called. A share of the clones is absent; for the studies checked, an unresolved V gene accounts for under half, and the remainder has no known explanation. The V and J calls and clone size come from that table; D and trimming were worked out from the DNA. A total of about 1 million clones appear in this sample, about 70% of them only once. The ten largest clones add up to roughly 1.5% of the sample.

Comment on this clone: The specificity of this receptor is unknown. No qualities accompany the bases; no much larger clone lies one base away.

The donors were healthy, HIV-negative adults with no recently reported acute infections or vaccinations. All donors were Caucasian adults living in Nashville, Tennessee, USA. CD4+ T cells were enriched by magnetic negative selection, after which naive cells were positively selected on CD45RA and the negative fraction was taken as the memory subset. After blood collection by leukapheresis, PBMCs were isolated using Ficoll-Histopaque density gradient centrifugation and then cryopreserved in the vapor phase of liquid nitrogen. Purity and quantity of every magnetically sorted T cell population were checked by analytical flow cytometry. Genomic DNA was isolated from every sorted fraction and measured by UV absorbance on a Nanodrop 2000c.

This receptor was taken from a man in his late teens or twenties in good health. This sequence uses TRBV6-1 and TRBJ2-5, with 9 central nucleotides matching TRBD2. The sequenced sample was memory CD4+ T cells sorted from blood. Sample cell subset or site, as interpreted from the label and publication: CD45RA-negative fraction. The DNA sequence reads TGTGCCAGCAGTGAAGCGGACTACACGAATCTAGCGGGGAGTACCAAGAAGACCCAGTACTTC. Its coded protein is CASSEADYTNLAGSTKKTQYF.